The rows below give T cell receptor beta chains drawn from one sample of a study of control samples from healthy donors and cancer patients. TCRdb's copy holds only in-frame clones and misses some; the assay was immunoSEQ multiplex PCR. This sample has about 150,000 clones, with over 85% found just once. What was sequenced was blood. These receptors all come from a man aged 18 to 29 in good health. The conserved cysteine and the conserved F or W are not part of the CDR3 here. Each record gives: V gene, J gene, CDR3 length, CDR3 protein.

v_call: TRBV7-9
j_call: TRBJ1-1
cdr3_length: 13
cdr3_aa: ASSSLRGMNTEAF

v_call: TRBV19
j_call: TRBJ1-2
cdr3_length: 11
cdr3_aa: ASSIRAGYGYT

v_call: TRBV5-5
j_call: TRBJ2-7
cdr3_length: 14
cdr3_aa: ASSLSPGRGSYEQY

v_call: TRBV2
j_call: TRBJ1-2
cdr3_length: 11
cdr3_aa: ASSLGQGGGYT

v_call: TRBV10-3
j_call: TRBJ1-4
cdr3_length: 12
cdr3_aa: ATRGGGSGEKLF

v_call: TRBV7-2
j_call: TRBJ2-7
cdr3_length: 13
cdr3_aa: ASSLGQGAPKEQY

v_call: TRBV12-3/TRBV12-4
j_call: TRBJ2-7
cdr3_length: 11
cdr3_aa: ASSFGSSYEQY

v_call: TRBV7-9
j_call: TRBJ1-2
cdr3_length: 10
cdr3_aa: ASSLPDYGYT

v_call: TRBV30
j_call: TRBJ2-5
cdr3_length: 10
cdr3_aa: AFRLIEETQY

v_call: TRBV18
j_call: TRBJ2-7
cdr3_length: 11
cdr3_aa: ASSSAPGREQY

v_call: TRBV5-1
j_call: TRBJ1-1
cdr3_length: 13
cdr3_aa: ASSFRTGLNTEAF

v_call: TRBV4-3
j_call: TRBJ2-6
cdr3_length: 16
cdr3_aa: ASSQARQGYSGANVLT

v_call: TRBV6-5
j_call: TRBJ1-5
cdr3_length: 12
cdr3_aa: ASTIDRGAQPQH

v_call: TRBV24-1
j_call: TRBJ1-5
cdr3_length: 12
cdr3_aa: AAGRADSNQPQH

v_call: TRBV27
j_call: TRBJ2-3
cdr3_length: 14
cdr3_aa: ASSPARDREANTQY

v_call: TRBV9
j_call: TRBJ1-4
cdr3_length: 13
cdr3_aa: ASSMTGTGNEKLF

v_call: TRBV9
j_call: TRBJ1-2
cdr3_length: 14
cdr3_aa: ASSVGSGGVGDGYT

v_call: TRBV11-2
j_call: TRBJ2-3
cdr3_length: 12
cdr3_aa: ASSLELSTDTQY

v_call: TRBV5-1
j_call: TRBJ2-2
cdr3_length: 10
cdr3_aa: ASSFTAGELF

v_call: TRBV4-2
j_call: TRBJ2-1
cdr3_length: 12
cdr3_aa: ASSQLAGYNEQF